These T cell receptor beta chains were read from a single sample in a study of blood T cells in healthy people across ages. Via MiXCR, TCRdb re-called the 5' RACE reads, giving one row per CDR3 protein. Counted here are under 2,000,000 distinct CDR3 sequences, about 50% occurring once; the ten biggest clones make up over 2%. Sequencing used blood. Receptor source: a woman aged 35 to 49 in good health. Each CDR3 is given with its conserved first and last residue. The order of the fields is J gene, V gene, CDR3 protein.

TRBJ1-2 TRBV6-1 CASSLSRDRVINYGYTF
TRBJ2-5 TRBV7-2 CASSHRPTGTSYNEQYF
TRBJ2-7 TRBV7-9 CASSLGDTPVREQYF
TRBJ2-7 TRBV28 CASSQPYEQYF
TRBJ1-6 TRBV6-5 CASSYGGRYNSPLHF
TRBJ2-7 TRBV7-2 CASSLGRGGGGSYEQYF
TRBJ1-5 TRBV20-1 CSAREYTDLQPQHF
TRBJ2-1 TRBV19 CASRESGGNNNEQFF
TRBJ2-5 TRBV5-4 CASSLGGPLQETQYF
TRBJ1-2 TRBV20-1 CSARDLQGPLNYGYTF
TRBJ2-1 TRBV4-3 CASSQDHSRQGYYNEQFF
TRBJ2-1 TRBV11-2 CTSSVETRASEQFF
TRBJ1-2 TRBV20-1 CSAGPGPSYGYTF
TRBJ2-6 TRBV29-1 CSVEDIGANVLTF
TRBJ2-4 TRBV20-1 CSARGGTGGRGNIQYF
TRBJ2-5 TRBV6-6 CASSYANSGQGYETQYF
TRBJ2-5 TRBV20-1 CSARRGVKYQETQYF
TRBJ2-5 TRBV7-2 CASTRRVGVVETQYF
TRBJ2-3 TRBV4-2 CASSQDLVGTQYF
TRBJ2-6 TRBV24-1 CATSATGPSGANVLTF
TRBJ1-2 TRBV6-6 CASSYSSGSYGYTF
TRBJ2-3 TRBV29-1 CSAQGTAGGTTDTQYF
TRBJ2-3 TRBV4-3 CASSQDPQGRYTDTQYF
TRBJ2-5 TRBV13 CASSRRGLEETQYF
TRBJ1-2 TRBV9 CASSGGRDTAYTF
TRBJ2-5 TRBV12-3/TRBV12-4 CASSRSASQETQYF
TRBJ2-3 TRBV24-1 CATSDPTDRGTDTQYF
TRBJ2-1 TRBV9 CASSGNRYKDNEQFF
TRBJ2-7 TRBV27 CASTHWGSSGGYEQYF
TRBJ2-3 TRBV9 CASSPRLAGRADTQYF
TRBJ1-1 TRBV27 CASGTTGSTEAFF